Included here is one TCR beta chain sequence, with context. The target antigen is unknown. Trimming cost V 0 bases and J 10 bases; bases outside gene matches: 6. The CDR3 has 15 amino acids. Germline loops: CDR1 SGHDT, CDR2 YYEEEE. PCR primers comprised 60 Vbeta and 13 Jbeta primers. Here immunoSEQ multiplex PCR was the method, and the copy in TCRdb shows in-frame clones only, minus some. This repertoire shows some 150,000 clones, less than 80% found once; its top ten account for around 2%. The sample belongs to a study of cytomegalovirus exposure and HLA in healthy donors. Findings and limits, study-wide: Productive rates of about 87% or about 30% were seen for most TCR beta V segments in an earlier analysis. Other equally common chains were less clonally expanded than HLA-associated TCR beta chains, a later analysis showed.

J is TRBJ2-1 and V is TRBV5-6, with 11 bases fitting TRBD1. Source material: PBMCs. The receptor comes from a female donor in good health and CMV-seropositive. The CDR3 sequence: CASSLVDRGRKEQFF. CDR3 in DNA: TGTGCCAGCAGCTTGGTGGACAGGGGGCGAAAAGAGCAGTTCTTC.